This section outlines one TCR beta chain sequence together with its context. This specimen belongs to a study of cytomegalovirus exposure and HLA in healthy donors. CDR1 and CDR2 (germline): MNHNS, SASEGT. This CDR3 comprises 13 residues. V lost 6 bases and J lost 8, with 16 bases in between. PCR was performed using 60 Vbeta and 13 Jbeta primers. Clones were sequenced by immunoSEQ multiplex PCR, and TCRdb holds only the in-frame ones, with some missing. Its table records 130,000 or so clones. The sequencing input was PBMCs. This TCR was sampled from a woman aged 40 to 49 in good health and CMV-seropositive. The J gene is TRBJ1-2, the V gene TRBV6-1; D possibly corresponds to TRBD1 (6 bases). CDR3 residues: CASSQPQGQGYTF. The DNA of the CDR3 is TGTGCCAGCAGCCAACCTCAGGGGCAAGGCTACACCTTC.